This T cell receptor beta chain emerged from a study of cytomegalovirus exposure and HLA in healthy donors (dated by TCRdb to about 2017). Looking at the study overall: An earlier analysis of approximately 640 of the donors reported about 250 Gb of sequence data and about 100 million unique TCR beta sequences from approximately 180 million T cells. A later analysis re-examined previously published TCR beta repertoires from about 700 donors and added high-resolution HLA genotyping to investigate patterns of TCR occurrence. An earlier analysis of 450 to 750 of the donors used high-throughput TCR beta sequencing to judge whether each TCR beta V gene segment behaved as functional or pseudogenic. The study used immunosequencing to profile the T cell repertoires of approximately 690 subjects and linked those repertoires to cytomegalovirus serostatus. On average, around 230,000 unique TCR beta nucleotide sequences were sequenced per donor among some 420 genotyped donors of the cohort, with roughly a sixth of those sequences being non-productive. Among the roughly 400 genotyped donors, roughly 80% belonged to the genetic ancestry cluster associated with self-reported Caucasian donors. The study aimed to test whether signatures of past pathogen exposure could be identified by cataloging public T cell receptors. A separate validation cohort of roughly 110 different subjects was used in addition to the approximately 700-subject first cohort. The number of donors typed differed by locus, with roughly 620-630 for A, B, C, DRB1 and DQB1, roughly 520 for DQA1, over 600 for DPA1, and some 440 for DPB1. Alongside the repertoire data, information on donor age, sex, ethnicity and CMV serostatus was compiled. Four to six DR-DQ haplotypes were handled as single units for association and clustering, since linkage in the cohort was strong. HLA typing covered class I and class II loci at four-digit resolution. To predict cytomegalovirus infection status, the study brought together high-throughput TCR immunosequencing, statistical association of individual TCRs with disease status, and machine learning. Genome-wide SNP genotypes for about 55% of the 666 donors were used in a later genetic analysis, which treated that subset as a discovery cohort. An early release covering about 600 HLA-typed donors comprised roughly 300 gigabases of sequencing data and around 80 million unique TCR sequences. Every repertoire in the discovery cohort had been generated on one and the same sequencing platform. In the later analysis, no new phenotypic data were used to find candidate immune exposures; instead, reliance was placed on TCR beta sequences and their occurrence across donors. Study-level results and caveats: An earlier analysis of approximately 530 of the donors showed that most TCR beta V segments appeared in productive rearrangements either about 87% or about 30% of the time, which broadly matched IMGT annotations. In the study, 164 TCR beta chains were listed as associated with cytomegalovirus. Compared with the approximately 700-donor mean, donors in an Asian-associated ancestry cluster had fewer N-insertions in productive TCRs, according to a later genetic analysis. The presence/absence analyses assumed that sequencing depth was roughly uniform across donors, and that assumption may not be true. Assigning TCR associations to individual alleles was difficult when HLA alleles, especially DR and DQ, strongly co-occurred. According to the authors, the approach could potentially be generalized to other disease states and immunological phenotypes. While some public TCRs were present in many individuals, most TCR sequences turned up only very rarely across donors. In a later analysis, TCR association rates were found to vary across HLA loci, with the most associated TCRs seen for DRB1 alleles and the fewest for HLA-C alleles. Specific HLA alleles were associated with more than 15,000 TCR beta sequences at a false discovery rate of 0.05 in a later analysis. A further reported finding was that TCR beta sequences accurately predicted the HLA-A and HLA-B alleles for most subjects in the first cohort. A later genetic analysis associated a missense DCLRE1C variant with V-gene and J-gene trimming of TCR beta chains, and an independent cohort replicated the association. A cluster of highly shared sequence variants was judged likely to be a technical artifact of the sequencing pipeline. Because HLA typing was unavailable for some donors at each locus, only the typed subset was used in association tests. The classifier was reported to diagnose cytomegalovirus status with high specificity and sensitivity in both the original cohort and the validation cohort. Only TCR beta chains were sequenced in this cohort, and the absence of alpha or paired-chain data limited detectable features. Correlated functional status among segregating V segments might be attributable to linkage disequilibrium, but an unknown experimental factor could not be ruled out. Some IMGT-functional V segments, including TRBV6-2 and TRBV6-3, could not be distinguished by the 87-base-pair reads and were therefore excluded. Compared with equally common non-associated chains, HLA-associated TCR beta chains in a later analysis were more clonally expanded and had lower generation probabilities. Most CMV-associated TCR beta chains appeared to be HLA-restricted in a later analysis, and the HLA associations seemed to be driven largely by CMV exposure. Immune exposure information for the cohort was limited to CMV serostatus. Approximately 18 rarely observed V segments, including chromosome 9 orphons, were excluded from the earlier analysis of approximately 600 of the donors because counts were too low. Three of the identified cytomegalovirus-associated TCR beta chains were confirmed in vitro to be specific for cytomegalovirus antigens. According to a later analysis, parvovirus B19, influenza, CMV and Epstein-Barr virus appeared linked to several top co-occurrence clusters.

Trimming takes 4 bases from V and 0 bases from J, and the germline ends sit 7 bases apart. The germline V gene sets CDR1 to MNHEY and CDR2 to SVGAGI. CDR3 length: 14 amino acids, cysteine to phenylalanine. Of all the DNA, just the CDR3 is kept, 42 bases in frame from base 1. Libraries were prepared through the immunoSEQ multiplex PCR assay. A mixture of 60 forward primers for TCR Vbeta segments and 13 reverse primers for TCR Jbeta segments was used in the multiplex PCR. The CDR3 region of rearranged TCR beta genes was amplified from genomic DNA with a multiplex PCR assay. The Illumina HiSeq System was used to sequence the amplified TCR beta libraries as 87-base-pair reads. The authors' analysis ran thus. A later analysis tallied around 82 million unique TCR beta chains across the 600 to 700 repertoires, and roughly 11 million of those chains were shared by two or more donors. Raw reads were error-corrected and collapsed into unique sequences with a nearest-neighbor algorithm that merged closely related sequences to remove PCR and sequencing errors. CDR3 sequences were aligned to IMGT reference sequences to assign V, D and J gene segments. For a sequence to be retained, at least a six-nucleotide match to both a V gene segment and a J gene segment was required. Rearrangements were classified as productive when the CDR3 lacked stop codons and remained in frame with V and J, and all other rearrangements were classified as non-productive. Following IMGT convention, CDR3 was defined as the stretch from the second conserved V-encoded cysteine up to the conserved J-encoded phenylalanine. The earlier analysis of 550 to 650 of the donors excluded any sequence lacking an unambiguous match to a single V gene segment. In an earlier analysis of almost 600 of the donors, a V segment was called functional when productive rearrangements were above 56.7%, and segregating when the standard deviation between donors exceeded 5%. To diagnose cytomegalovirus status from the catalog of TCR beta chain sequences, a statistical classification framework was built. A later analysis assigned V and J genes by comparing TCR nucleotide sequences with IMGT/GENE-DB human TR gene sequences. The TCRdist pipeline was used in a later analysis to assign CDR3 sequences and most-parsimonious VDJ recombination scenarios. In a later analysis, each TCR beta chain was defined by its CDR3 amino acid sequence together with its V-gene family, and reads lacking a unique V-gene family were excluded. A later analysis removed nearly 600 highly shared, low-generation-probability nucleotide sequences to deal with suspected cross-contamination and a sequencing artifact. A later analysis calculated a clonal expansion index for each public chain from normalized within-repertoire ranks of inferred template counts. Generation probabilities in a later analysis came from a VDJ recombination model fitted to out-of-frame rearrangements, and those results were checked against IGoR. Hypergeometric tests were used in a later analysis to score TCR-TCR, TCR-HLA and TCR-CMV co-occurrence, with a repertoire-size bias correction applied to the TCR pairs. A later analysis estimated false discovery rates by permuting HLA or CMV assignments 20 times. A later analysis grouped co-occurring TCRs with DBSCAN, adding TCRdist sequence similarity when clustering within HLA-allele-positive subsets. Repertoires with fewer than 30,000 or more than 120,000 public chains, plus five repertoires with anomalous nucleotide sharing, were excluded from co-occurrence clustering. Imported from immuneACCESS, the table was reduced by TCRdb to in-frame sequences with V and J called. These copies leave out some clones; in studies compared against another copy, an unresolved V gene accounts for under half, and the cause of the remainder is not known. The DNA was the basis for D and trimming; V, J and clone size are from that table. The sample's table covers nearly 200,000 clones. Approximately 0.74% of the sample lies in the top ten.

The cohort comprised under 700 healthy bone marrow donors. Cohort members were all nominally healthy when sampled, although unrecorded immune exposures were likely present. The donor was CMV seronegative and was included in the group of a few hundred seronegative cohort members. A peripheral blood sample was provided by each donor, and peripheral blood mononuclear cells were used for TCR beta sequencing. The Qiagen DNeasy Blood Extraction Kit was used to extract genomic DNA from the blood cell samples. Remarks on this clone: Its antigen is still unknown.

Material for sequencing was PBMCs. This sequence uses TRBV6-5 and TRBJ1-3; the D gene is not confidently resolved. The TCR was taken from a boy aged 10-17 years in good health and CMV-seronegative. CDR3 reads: CASSLSNSGNTIYF. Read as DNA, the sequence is TGTGCCAGCAGTTTGTCAAACTCTGGAAACACCATATATTTT.